Below are 31 T cell receptor beta chains sequenced from a single sample in a study of blood T cells in healthy people across ages (dated by TCRdb to between 2015 and 2016). Preparation of the library involved 5' RACE. Sequencing used an Illumina HiSeq 2500. A second PCR of roughly 7 to 11 cycles was run with a J-beta primer mix and a sample-barcoded 5' primer. The public sequencing data were trimmed at Q25 with fastp and processed into clonotypes with MiXCR by TCRdb, which kept only in-frame beta chains. Rows are combined by CDR3 protein, so each entry shows the most common genes and DNA. The sample table holds around 1,000,000 distinct CDR3 sequences, of which 25% were seen once. The ten largest account for 0.65% to 0.95% of the sample. This sample was also put to use in a study of T cells of mothers and their children.

Sequenced sample: blood. These receptors were obtained from a girl aged 2 to 9 in good health.

This clonotype came up a few times. The genes are TRBV4-3 and TRBJ2-1; tentatively, D is TRBD2 (5 bases). Germline assignment: CDR1 LGHNA and CDR2 YSLEER. CDR3 size: 16 residues. Trimming stripped 0 bases from V and 0 bases from J, with 9 bases between. For the CDR3, the DNA is TGCGCCAGCAGCCAAGATGTCCGGGGCTCCTACAATGAGCAGTTCTTC. Translating gives CASSQDVRGSYNEQFF.

This chain joins TRBV29-1 and TRBJ1-2; TRBD1 is a possible D gene (6 bases). CDR1 SQVTM and CDR2 ANQGSEA come from the germline V gene. The CDR3 loop spans 11 amino acids. Trimming shortened V by 6 bases and J by 11 bases, and 16 bases separated the two germline ends. The CDR3, as DNA: TGCAGCGTAGTCGAAGGGGGGAGGTACACCTTC. Translated: CSVVEGGRYTF.

This rearrangement joins TRBV7-6 to TRBJ2-1, with unresolved D. The length of the CDR3 is 15 residues. CDR1 and CDR2 from the germline V gene are SGHVS and FNYEAQ. Trimming stripped 5 bases from V and 7 bases from J, with 18 bases between. CDR3 DNA sequence: TGTGCCAGCAGCCCATCTCCGGGTGTGTGGAATGAGCAGTTCTTC. Translation gives CASSPSPGVWNEQFF.

This sequence joins TRBV27 and TRBJ1-6; TRBD1 is a possible D gene (6 bases). Per the germline V gene, CDR1 is MNHEY and CDR2 is SMNVEV (reference sequence). Trimming took off 3 bases at V and 7 bases at J, with 13 bases between the two ends. The CDR3 has 15 residues. The CDR3 nucleotides read TGTGCCAGCAGTTTGGGGGGCCGCATGAATTCACCCCTCCACTTT. This sequence encodes CASSLGGRMNSPLHF.

V and J are TRBV11-2 and TRBJ2-1; weak D call: TRBD1 (6 bases). The CDR3 sequence is 16 residues long. Trimming shortened V by 6 bases and J by 0 bases, and 15 bases separated the two germline ends. The germline V gene has CDR1 SGHAT and CDR2 FQNNGV. The CDR3 nucleotides are TGTGCCAGCAGTTTTGGGGGACATCGCTCCTACAATGAGCAGTTCTTC. This codes for CASSFGGHRSYNEQFF.

V gene TRBV4-3 combines with J gene TRBJ1-6; D unresolved. V lost 1 base to trimming and J lost 6 bases, with 10 bases between them. Germline CDR1 LGHNA, CDR2 YSLEER. The CDR3 has 15 residues. The CDR3 DNA reads as TGCGCCAGCAGCCAAGGGGGATCTTCTAATTCACCCCTCCACTTT. Residues: CASSQGGSSNSPLHF.

This chain uses TRBV27 with TRBJ2-5; maybe TRBD2 (6 bases). The J call may be faulty, since TRBJ2-1 better matches the DNA end. Germline V CDR1 and CDR2: MNHEY, SMNVEV (reference sequence). There are 12 residues in the CDR3. This CDR3 is CASSEGDWGQFF. CDR3 DNA: TGTGCCAGCAGCGAAGGGGACTGGGGGCAGTTCTTC.

The genes are TRBV20-1 and TRBJ2-3; possibly TRBD2 for D (6 bases). The CDR3 is made up of 15 amino acids. Germline CDR1 is DFQATT and CDR2 is SNEGSKA (reference sequence). V was pared by 0 bases and J by 0 bases, with 10 bases between. The CDR3 nucleotides read TGCAGTGCTAGAGATCCGGGGGAAAGCACAGATACGCAGTATTTT. Its protein is CSARDPGESTDTQYF.

Written as DNA, the CDR3 is TGCGCCAGCAGGTATGAGGGGCCCTACAATGAGCAGTTCTTC. Protein sequence: CASRYEGPYNEQFF. The chain carries TRBV5-1 and TRBJ2-1; D is perhaps TRBD1 or TRBD2 (5 bases each). The length of the CDR3 is 14 residues. Germline V lookup: CDR1 SGHRS, CDR2 YFSETQ. Trimming took 5 bases from V and 2 from J, leaving 11 bases between them.

This clonotype was seen many times. The gene calls are TRBV12-3 or TRBV12-4 and TRBJ2-7, with D tentatively TRBD2 (6 bases). The germline V and J ends were trimmed by 6 bases and 2 bases, with 11 bases remaining between them. This CDR3 has 13 residues. CDR3 residues: CASSPGGTYEQYF. The CDR3 nucleotides are TGTGCCAGCAGCCCCGGGGGAACCTACGAGCAGTACTTC.

This clonotype has a handful of counts. This chain joins TRBV25-1 and TRBJ2-3, with 8 bases that match TRBD1. J lost 3 bases, V lost 2 bases, and 7 bases had no gene match. Germline V gene lookup returns CDR1 MGHDK and CDR2 SYGVNS. The CDR3 length is 16 residues. CDR3 sequence: CASSENPGTGTDTQYF. DNA for the CDR3: TGTGCCAGCAGTGAAAACCCCGGGACAGGTACAGATACGCAGTATTTT.

V gene TRBV4-1 combines with J gene TRBJ1-1; D not certain. The CDR3 contains 14 residues. Germline CDR1 reads MGHRA; CDR2 reads YSYEKL. V was shortened by 0 bases and J by 4 bases, with 9 bases between the two germline ends. In nucleotides, the CDR3 is TGCGCCAGCAGCCAAGAGGTAAAGGGCACTGAAGCTTTCTTT. Encoded protein: CASSQEVKGTEAFF.

This chain uses TRBV5-6 with TRBJ2-1, with TRBD2 matching 11 bases. Germline trimming cut 0 bases from V and 0 bases from J; bases unmatched to any gene: 5. The CDR3 consists of 18 residues. Germline V gene data show CDR1 as SGHDT and CDR2 as YYEEEE. The CDR3 DNA reads TGTGCCAGCAGCTTGGAACTAGCGGGAGTTGGCTCCTACAATGAGCAGTTCTTC. Protein sequence: CASSLELAGVGSYNEQFF.

This clonotype was observed a few times. This sequence joins TRBV6-5 and TRBJ2-4; no clear D gene. Trimming stripped 0 bases from V and 0 bases from J, with 18 bases between. The CDR3 loop spans 19 amino acids. Germline V CDR1 and CDR2: MNHEY, SVGAGI. The CDR3 loop is CASSYSSFGFDLAKNIQYF. CDR3 sequence (DNA): TGTGCCAGCAGTTACTCGTCTTTCGGCTTTGACTTAGCCAAAAACATTCAGTACTTC.

This rearrangement joins TRBV29-1 to TRBJ2-5; D uncertain. The length of the CDR3 is 13 residues. V was pared by 6 bases and J by 2 bases, with 13 bases between. Looked up from germline, CDR1 is SQVTM and CDR2 is ANQGSEA. CDR3 in amino acids: CSVDEGLQETQYF. CDR3 DNA: TGCAGCGTCGATGAAGGTCTTCAAGAGACCCAGTACTTC.

The V and J genes are TRBV7-9 and TRBJ2-1; TRBD2 agrees at 12 bases. The CDR3 is made up of 14 amino acids. Germline values: CDR1 SEHNR, CDR2 FQNEAQ (reference sequence). Trimming took 6 bases from V and 8 from J; bases not matched to a gene: 5. The CDR3 DNA reads as TGTGCCAGCAGAACTAGCGGGGGGCTTTATGAGCAGTTCTTC. Translation: CASRTSGGLYEQFF.

The chain links TRBV28 to TRBJ2-7, with 9 nucleotides matching TRBD2. CDR3 length equals 16 residues. The germline CDR1 and CDR2 sequences are MDHEN and SYDVKM. Unmatched junction bases numbered 14, after V lost 6 bases and J lost 5 bases. The CDR3 protein is CASSTPVGAGGNEQYF. The CDR3 DNA sequence: TGTGCCAGCAGCACCCCGGTTGGGGCGGGAGGGAACGAGCAGTACTTC.

This clonotype was seen a few times. This rearrangement joins TRBV20-1 to TRBJ1-5; 11 nucleotides agree with TRBD1. Trimming took 0 bases from V and 9 from J; bases not matched to a gene: 4. CDR3 size: 14 residues. Germline V gene data show CDR1 as DFQATT and CDR2 as SNEGSKA (reference sequence). For the CDR3, the DNA is TGCAGTGCTAGAGACGGGACAGGGGGTTCGCCCCAGCATTTT. Its protein product is CSARDGTGGSPQHF.

The chain uses TRBV20-1 and TRBJ1-2, with 7 bases identical to TRBD1. The CDR3 contains 13 residues. CDR1 is DFQATT, CDR2 SNEGSKA, per germline (reference sequence). V was pared by 1 base and J by 8 bases, with 7 bases of the junction left unmatched. CDR3: CSARGKDRRGYTF. The CDR3 region has the DNA TGCAGTGCTAGAGGGAAGGACAGGCGCGGCTACACCTTC.

The chain recombines TRBV25-1 with TRBJ1-1, with a tentative D call TRBD1 (5 bases). V shed 4 bases and J shed 1 base, with 16 bases lying between them. CDR3 length: 16 amino acids. CDR1 is MGHDK, CDR2 SYGVNS, per germline. The CDR3 spells CASSGQSGGGNTEAFF. The CDR3 nucleotides are TGTGCCAGCAGTGGACAGTCGGGGGGTGGGAACACTGAAGCTTTCTTT.

The table lists this clonotype with many counts. This rearrangement joins TRBV28 to TRBJ2-2; the match to TRBD1 covers 7 bases. Germline trimming cut 5 bases from V and 5 bases from J; bases unmatched to any gene: 8. The CDR3 consists of 15 residues. CDR1 is MDHEN, CDR2 SYDVKM, per germline. The CDR3 nucleotides are TGTGCCAGCAGTACCGGAGACAGGGTAACCGGGGAGCTGTTTTTT. Protein product: CASSTGDRVTGELFF.

This clonotype was seen a handful of times. CDR3 sequence: CAISEVLTSGNNEQFF. CDR3 DNA sequence: TGTGCCATCAGCGAAGTTCTCACTAGCGGGAACAATGAGCAGTTCTTC. The chain recombines TRBV10-3 with TRBJ2-1; 10 bases are a match to TRBD2. The ends lost 6 bases at V and 5 bases at J; junction bases unmatched: 10. Germline V gene lookup returns CDR1 ENHRY and CDR2 SYGVKD. The CDR3 extends over 16 amino acids.

This chain joins TRBV20-1 and TRBJ1-1, with 8 bases lining up with TRBD1. J gave up 1 base and V 3 bases, and 7 bases lay outside the gene matches. This CDR3 has 15 amino acids. Germline V gene data show CDR1 as DFQATT and CDR2 as SNEGSKA (reference sequence). The CDR3 spells CSARGTGTGNTEAFF. In DNA form, the CDR3 reads TGCAGTGCTAGGGGAACCGGGACAGGGAACACTGAAGCTTTCTTT.

As to this clonotype: One junction end does not reproduce the germline sequence, and a read error may be involved. V is TRBV5-1 and J is TRBJ2-5, with 10 bases lining up with TRBD2. CDR3 length: 14 residues. Germline assignment: CDR1 SGHRS and CDR2 YFSETQ. The CDR3 DNA reads as TGCGCCAGCAGCGGTCTAGCGGGGGAAGAGGCCCAGTACTTC. It translates to CASSGLAGEEAQYF.

The chain combines TRBV6-2 or TRBV6-3 with TRBJ2-5; D uncertain. The J call may be wrong; the DNA end is better matched by TRBJ2-7. CDR3 length: 15 residues. Germline V gene data show CDR1 as MNHEY and CDR2 as SVGEGT. This CDR3 reads CASSYSPRNSYEQYF. CDR3 coding DNA: TGTGCCAGCAGTTACTCCCCGCGGAACTCCTACGAGCAGTACTTC.

Concerning this clonotype itself: Germline is not matched at one junction end, which may reflect a read error. CDR3 protein: CATSDPAGRAPADTQYF. In nucleotides, the CDR3 is TGTGCCACCAGTGATCCCGCGGGGAGGGCCCCCGCAGATACGCAGTACTTT. The V call is TRBV24-1, the J call TRBJ2-3; 7 bases map to TRBD2. This CDR3 has 17 amino acids. The V gene's germline CDR1 is KGHDR and CDR2 SFDVKD.

The chain is built from TRBV4-1 and TRBJ2-5; D perhaps matches TRBD1 (5 bases). The CDR3 has 16 amino acids. The germline gives CDR1 MGHRA, CDR2 YSYEKL. Between the trimmed V and J ends, which lost 0 bases and 9 bases, there was a span of 20 bases. The chain's CDR3 is CASSQDPPPREKAQYF. The CDR3 region has the DNA TGCGCCAGCAGCCAAGATCCCCCCCCCAGGGAAAAGGCCCAGTACTTC.

The chain is built from TRBV12-3 or TRBV12-4 and TRBJ2-2, with 9 bases fitting TRBD1. V gave up 7 bases and J gave up 8 bases; unmatched junction bases: 5. This CDR3 is 13 amino acids long. CDR3 sequence: CASMGQGRGELFF. CDR3 DNA sequence: TGTGCCAGCATGGGACAGGGACGGGGGGAGCTGTTTTTT.

This clonotype was detected ten times or more. The rearrangement joins TRBV4-1 to TRBJ2-7; D might be TRBD1 (6 bases). Between the trimmed V and J ends, which lost 0 bases and 4 bases, there was a span of 13 bases. CDR1 and CDR2 from the germline V gene are MGHRA and YSYEKL. There are 15 residues in the CDR3. The CDR3 sequence: CASSQEGAGSYEQYF. The CDR3 bases are TGCGCCAGCAGCCAAGAGGGGGCAGGGTCGTACGAGCAGTACTTC.

This clonotype occurred a few times. The J gene is TRBJ1-4, the V gene TRBV28, with D hard to call. Trimming cost V 5 bases and J 0 bases, with 7 bases left between them. The CDR3 is 14 residues long. Germline CDR1 reads MDHEN; CDR2 reads SYDVKM. The CDR3 reads CASSTDATNEKLFF. The DNA of the CDR3 is TGTGCCAGCAGTACAGATGCAACTAATGAAAAACTGTTTTTT.

J is TRBJ2-3 and V is TRBV5-1; D is unresolved. Trimming took off 1 base at V and 2 bases at J, with 17 bases between the two ends. Germline V gene sequence: CDR1 SGHRS, CDR2 YFSETQ. The CDR3 sequence is 17 residues long. The CDR3 nucleotides read TGCGCCAGCAGCTTGCCCCCGTTTACGGCCTCCACAGATACGCAGTATTTT. Translated: CASSLPPFTASTDTQYF.